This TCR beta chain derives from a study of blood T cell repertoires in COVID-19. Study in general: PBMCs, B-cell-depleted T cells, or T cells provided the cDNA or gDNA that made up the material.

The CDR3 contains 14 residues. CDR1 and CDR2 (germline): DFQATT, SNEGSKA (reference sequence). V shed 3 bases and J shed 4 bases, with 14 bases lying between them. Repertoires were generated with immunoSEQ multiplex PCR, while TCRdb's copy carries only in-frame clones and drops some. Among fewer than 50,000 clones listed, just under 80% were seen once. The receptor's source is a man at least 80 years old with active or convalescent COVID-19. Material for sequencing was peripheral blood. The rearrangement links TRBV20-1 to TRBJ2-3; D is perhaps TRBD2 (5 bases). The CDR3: CSASWLAVPDTQYF. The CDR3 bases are TGCAGTGCTAGTTGGCTAGCAGTCCCAGATACGCAGTATTTT.